Each of the 31 T cell receptor beta chains below was sequenced from the same sample in a study of blood T cell repertoires in COVID-19. Produced via immunoSEQ multiplex PCR; TCRdb's table is partial and in-frame only. Of more than 300,000 clones in the sample, 80% to 90% were seen once. Material: peripheral blood. The receptors originated from a woman in her twenties or thirties with COVID-19, enrolled during active disease.

This rearrangement joins TRBV28 to TRBJ1-6; no definite D call. The CDR3 runs 14 residues. The V and J ends lost 1 base and 7 bases respectively, with 8 bases between them. The germline V gene has CDR1 MDHEN and CDR2 SYDVKM. CDR3 DNA sequence: TGTGCCAGCAGTTTATTAGCGGAGAATTCACCCCTCCACTTT. It yields the protein CASSLLAENSPLHF.

The rearrangement uses TRBV18 and TRBJ2-1; 11 nucleotides agree with TRBD1. The CDR3 sequence is 18 residues long. Germline V gene lookup returns CDR1 KGHSH and CDR2 LQKENI. J was trimmed by 7 bases and V by 3 bases; bases with no gene match: 14. The CDR3 region has the DNA TGTGCCAGCTCACCTACAGCACAGGACAGGGGGCGCCGAAATGAGCAGTTCTTC. Its protein product is CASSPTAQDRGRRNEQFF.

The V call is TRBV7-2, the J call TRBJ2-3, with 13 bases that match TRBD2. The junction had 12 bases not matched to a gene; V was cut back by 4 bases and J by 11 bases. Germline values: CDR1 SGHTA, CDR2 FQGNSA. This CDR3 contains 16 residues. In DNA form, the CDR3 reads TGTGCCAGCAGCTCGGGACTAGCGGGGATCACGAGAGGGCAGTATTTT. Its protein product is CASSSGLAGITRGQYF.

This clone was seen only once. The chain combines TRBV5-4 with TRBJ2-5; D possibly corresponds to TRBD2 (7 bases). The CDR3 loop spans 15 amino acids. CDR1 and CDR2 (germline): SGHNT, YYREEE (reference sequence). V was clipped by 4 bases and J by 2 bases, with 15 bases between them. CDR3 DNA sequence: TGTGCCAGCAGCCGAGGGGGGGGAGATCAAGAGACCCAGTACTTC. Protein product: CASSRGGGDQETQYF.

The chain combines TRBV18 with TRBJ1-6; D gene uncertain. This CDR3 has 16 amino acids. Trimming cost V 5 bases and J 5 bases, with 16 bases left between them. Germline V CDR1 and CDR2: KGHSH, LQKENI. The CDR3 region has the DNA TGTGCCAGCTCAACCTCCCGGGAACGCCATAATTCACCCCTCCACTTT. Translated: CASSTSRERHNSPLHF.

V gene TRBV10-1 combines with J gene TRBJ2-3; 10 bases are shared with TRBD2. This CDR3 has 14 amino acids. Per the germline V gene, CDR1 is WNHNN and CDR2 is SYGVQD (reference sequence). CDR3 in amino acids: CATRLAGVGDTQYF. The CDR3 DNA reads TGCGCTACCCGGCTAGCGGGAGTCGGCGATACGCAGTATTTT.

This chain uses TRBV7-2 with TRBJ2-1; D unclear. V lost 1 base and J 7 bases, leaving 8 bases between the germline ends. Per the germline V gene, CDR1 is SGHTA and CDR2 is FQGNSA. This CDR3 is 13 amino acids long. The chain's CDR3 is CASSLDPGNEQFF. The CDR3 bases are TGTGCCAGCAGCTTAGATCCGGGTAATGAGCAGTTCTTC.

This chain links TRBV10-3 with TRBJ2-7, with 11 bases identical to TRBD2. V trimming: 4 bases; J trimming: 2 bases; junction bases outside the gene matches: 16. Germline assignment: CDR1 ENHRY and CDR2 SYGVKD. This CDR3 has 19 residues. CDR3 sequence: CAISGAKNGLAGTAYEQYF. CDR3 sequence (DNA): TGTGCCATCAGTGGTGCTAAGAACGGACTAGCGGGTACCGCCTACGAGCAGTACTTC.

This rearrangement joins TRBV6-5 to TRBJ2-3, with TRBD2 as a possible D gene (6 bases). This CDR3 contains 15 residues. The germline V gene has CDR1 MNHEY and CDR2 SVGAGI. With 10 bases removed from V and 0 bases from J, the gap between germline ends came to 17 bases. Here the CDR3 DNA reads TGTGCCACCAAGGAGCGGGCGCCTAGCACAGATACGCAGTATTTT. Protein: CATKERAPSTDTQYF.

The chain uses TRBV7-2 and TRBJ2-5; perhaps TRBD2 as D (7 bases). The CDR3 spans 14 residues. The germline CDR1 and CDR2 sequences are SGHTA and FQGNSA. Trimming shortened V by 1 base and J by 4 bases, and 10 bases separated the two germline ends. The CDR3 DNA reads TGTGCCAGCAGCTTAGGGGGGGGGCGAGAGACCCAGTACTTC. Translating it yields CASSLGGGRETQYF.

The chain is built from TRBV27 and TRBJ2-2, with TRBD2 matching over 11 bases. With 3 bases clipped from V and 4 bases from J, the junction kept 4 bases outside the gene matches. CDR1 is MNHEY and CDR2 is SMNVEV in the germline V gene (reference sequence). The CDR3 spans 16 residues. CDR3 in amino acids: CASSLLAGGPTGELFF. The DNA for the CDR3 is TGTGCCAGCAGTTTGTTAGCGGGAGGGCCCACCGGGGAGCTGTTTTTT.

The chain uses TRBV9 and TRBJ2-7, with D perhaps TRBD2 (5 bases). The germline V gene encodes CDR1 SGDLS and CDR2 YYNGEE. The length of the CDR3 is 12 residues. Trimming removed 4 bases at V and 7 bases at J, with 12 bases between. CDR3 amino acids: CASSPHGEEQYF. DNA for the CDR3: TGTGCCAGCAGCCCTCACGGGGAAGAGCAGTACTTC.

The chain combines TRBV27 with TRBJ1-1, with D possibly TRBD1 on 6 matching bases. V was shortened by 3 bases and J by 4 bases, with 18 bases between the two germline ends. The CDR3 runs 16 residues. Germline V lookup: CDR1 MNHEY, CDR2 SMNVEV (reference sequence). DNA of the CDR3: TGTGCCAGCAGTTTCGTCGGCGTGGGGGCGCGCACTGAAGCTTTCTTT. Translating gives CASSFVGVGARTEAFF.

The CDR3: CASSQERAALYNEQFF. CDR3 in DNA: TGTGCCAGCAGCCAAGAGCGAGCCGCTCTATACAATGAGCAGTTCTTC. The rearrangement joins TRBV4-2 to TRBJ2-1; no definite D call. This CDR3 region has 16 residues. Trimming shortened V by 0 bases and J by 4 bases, and 13 bases separated the two germline ends. CDR1 LGHNA and CDR2 YNFKEQ come from the germline V gene.

The V gene is TRBV21-1, the J gene TRBJ2-7; the DNA was not used to check the table's D call, TRBD2. TRBV21-1 counts as a pseudogene. This CDR3 region has 13 residues. CDR3 nucleotides: TGTGCCAGCAGCAAAGGATCGGGTATCGAGCAGTACTTC. It yields the protein CASSKGSGIEQYF.

The J gene is TRBJ2-7, the V gene TRBV7-9; a possible D gene is TRBD1 (6 bases). V lost 1 base and J lost 6, with 7 bases in between. CDR3 length: 12 residues. The germline gives CDR1 SEHNR, CDR2 FQNEAQ (reference sequence). The CDR3 is CASSLGTVEQYF. The CDR3 DNA reads as TGTGCCAGCAGCTTAGGGACAGTCGAGCAGTACTTC.

This clone was found many times. The chain recombines TRBV5-1 with TRBJ2-7, with TRBD2 matching over 12 bases. After removal of 3 bases from V and 4 bases from J, the junction contained 5 bases not matched to a gene. The CDR3 runs 15 residues. Per the germline V gene, CDR1 is SGHRS and CDR2 is YFSETQ. CDR3 protein: CASSSPTSGSYEQYF. The CDR3 DNA is TGCGCCAGCAGCTCTCCGACTAGCGGGAGTTACGAGCAGTACTTC.

About this clone itself: The same CDR3 is also encoded by other DNA sequences in this sample. The chain uses TRBV19 and TRBJ2-5; 8 nucleotides align to TRBD1. CDR3 length: 13 amino acids. V lost 4 bases and J lost 4; bases outside the gene matches: 2. The germline CDR1 and CDR2 sequences are LNHDA and SQIVND (reference sequence). In DNA form, the CDR3 reads TGTGCCAGTAGTAGAGACAGGGGAGAGACCCAGTACTTC. Encoded protein: CASSRDRGETQYF.

This clone has a single count. The CDR3 region is CASSPGETQYF. For the CDR3, the DNA is TGTGCCAGCAGCCCCGGAGAGACCCAGTACTTC. The V call is TRBV3-1 (or the pseudogene TRBV3-2), the J call TRBJ2-5; D not resolved. The germline V gene has CDR1 LGHDT and CDR2 YNNKEL (reference sequence). The V gene lost 4 bases and the J gene lost 4 bases, with 4 bases spanning the gap. This CDR3 is 11 amino acids long.

Written as DNA, the CDR3 is TGTGCCTGGAGTGGGAATAGCGGGAGTAAAGAGACCCAGTACTTC. This encodes CAWSGNSGSKETQYF. V and J are TRBV30 and TRBJ2-5, with 9 nucleotides matching TRBD2. This CDR3 is 15 amino acids long. CDR1 and CDR2 (germline): GTSNPN, SVGIG (reference sequence). The junction had 6 bases not matched to a gene; V was cut back by 1 base and J by 3 bases.

V is TRBV28 and J is TRBJ1-1; TRBD1 matches at 7 bases. The CDR3 spans 12 residues. Germline loops: CDR1 MDHEN, CDR2 SYDVKM. Trimming took 10 bases from V and 3 from J; bases not matched to a gene: 5. As DNA, the CDR3 is TGTGCCATATCAACAGGGGACACTGAAGCTTTCTTT. This sequence encodes CAISTGDTEAFF.

This clone came up once. The V gene is TRBV4-1, the J gene TRBJ1-1; D unresolved. Germline CDR1 is MGHRA and CDR2 is YSYEKL. The CDR3 has 15 amino acids. The V gene lost 0 bases and the J gene lost 6 bases, with 14 bases spanning the gap. The CDR3 loop reads CASSQDGGVSPEAFF. In DNA form, the CDR3 reads TGCGCCAGCAGCCAAGACGGCGGCGTTAGTCCTGAAGCTTTCTTT.

The rearrangement links TRBV30 to TRBJ1-2; D perhaps matches TRBD1 (6 bases). With 4 bases removed from V and 2 bases from J, the gap between germline ends came to 23 bases. CDR3 length equals 17 residues. CDR1 and CDR2 (germline): GTSNPN, SVGIG (reference sequence). The CDR3 DNA follows: TGTGCCTGGACCCCCTCACAATGGGCAGGGGCAAACTATGGCTACACCTTC. Translated, it gives CAWTPSQWAGANYGYTF.

This chain uses TRBV28 with TRBJ2-7; 8 bases are shared with TRBD1. Losses at the gene ends were 7 bases for V and 2 bases for J; bases not matched to a gene: 4. Germline V gene sequence: CDR1 MDHEN, CDR2 SYDVKM. The CDR3 contains 13 residues. CDR3 region: CASTRGQAYEQYF. CDR3 bases: TGTGCCAGCACCCGGGGACAGGCCTACGAGCAGTACTTC.

The chain is built from TRBV5-1 and TRBJ2-5; 11 bases map to TRBD2. Germline values: CDR1 SGHRS, CDR2 YFSETQ. CDR3 length: 15 amino acids. V shed 4 bases and J 5 bases; nucleotides not matched to a gene: 7. The CDR3 loop is CASSPGLAVGETQYF. The CDR3 bases are TGCGCCAGCAGCCCGGGACTAGCGGTAGGGGAGACCCAGTACTTC.

This rearrangement joins TRBV4-1 to TRBJ1-1; TRBD1 is a possible D gene (6 bases). Looked up from germline, CDR1 is MGHRA and CDR2 is YSYEKL. The V and J ends lost 4 bases and 4 bases respectively, with 16 bases between them. The length of the CDR3 is 15 residues. The CDR3 here is CASSPRTGFITEAFF. The DNA of the CDR3 is TGCGCCAGCAGCCCGCGTACAGGGTTCATCACTGAAGCTTTCTTT.

The chain has TRBV2 and TRBJ1-1; tentative D call: TRBD1 (5 bases). The CDR3 extends over 14 amino acids. The V end was cut by 4 bases, the J end by 1 base, with 10 bases between. Germline CDR1 reads SNHLY; CDR2 reads FYNNEI. CDR3 residues: CASSVRGQNTEAFF. CDR3 nucleotides: TGTGCCAGCAGTGTCCGAGGACAGAACACTGAAGCTTTCTTT.

The chain couples TRBV28 to TRBJ1-5; a weak D match, TRBD1 (6 bases). Germline V CDR1 and CDR2: MDHEN, SYDVKM. Trimming stripped 3 bases from V and 2 bases from J, with 11 bases between. This CDR3 spans 15 amino acids. Here the CDR3 DNA reads TGTGCCAGCAGTTTCACAGGGAGCCGCAATCAGCCCCAGCATTTT. Protein product: CASSFTGSRNQPQHF.

The chain uses TRBV20-1 and TRBJ2-5; 15 bases match TRBD2. V gave up 3 bases and J gave up 5 bases; unmatched junction bases: 7. CDR1 and CDR2 (germline): DFQATT, SNEGSKA (reference sequence). This CDR3 region has 16 residues. CDR3 protein: CSASDGGLAGGETQYF. The CDR3 DNA sequence: TGCAGTGCTAGTGATGGGGGACTAGCGGGAGGTGAGACCCAGTACTTC.

The V gene is TRBV7-2, the J gene TRBJ2-5; 8 bases are shared with TRBD2. The germline CDR1 and CDR2 sequences are SGHTA and FQGNSA. The ends lost 5 bases at V and 5 bases at J; junction bases unmatched: 13. The length of the CDR3 is 16 residues. The CDR3 nucleotides are TGTGCCAGCAGCGGCCCCAGCGGGAGTACGCAGGAGACCCAGTACTTC. Residues: CASSGPSGSTQETQYF. Filled out from reference TRBV7-2 and TRBJ2-5, the complete variable domain reads GAGVSQSPSNKVTEKGKDVELRCDPISGHTALYWYRQSLGQGLEFLIYFQGNSAPDKSGLPSDRFSAERTGGSVSTLTIQRTQQEDSAVYLCASSGPSGSTQETQYFGPGTRLLVL.

The table lists this clone with a count of one. The chain combines TRBV5-4 with TRBJ2-5; 10 bases align to TRBD1. Trimming cost V 6 bases and J 1 base; bases outside gene matches: 9. Per germline, CDR1 SGHNT and CDR2 YYREEE (reference sequence). This CDR3 region has 16 residues. CDR3 in amino acids: CASNTRDRGIQETQYF. The CDR3 nucleotides are TGTGCCAGCAACACCCGGGACAGGGGTATCCAAGAGACCCAGTACTTC.